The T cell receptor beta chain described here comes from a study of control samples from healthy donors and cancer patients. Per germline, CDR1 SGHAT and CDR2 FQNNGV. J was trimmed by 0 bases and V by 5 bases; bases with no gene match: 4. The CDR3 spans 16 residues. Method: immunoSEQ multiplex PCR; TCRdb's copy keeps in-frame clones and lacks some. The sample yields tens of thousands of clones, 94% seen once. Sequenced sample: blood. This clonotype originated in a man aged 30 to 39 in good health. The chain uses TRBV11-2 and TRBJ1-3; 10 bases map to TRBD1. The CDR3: CASSVTGGSSGNTIYF. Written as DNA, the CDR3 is TGTGCCAGCAGCGTGACAGGGGGCAGCTCTGGAAACACCATATATTTT. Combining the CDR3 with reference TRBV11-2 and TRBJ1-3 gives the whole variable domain EAGVAQSPRYKIIEKRQSVAFWCNPISGHATLYWYQQILGQGPKLLIQFQNNGVVDDSQLPKDRFSAERLKGVDSTLKIQPAKLEDSAVYLCASSVTGGSSGNTIYFGEGSWLTVV.